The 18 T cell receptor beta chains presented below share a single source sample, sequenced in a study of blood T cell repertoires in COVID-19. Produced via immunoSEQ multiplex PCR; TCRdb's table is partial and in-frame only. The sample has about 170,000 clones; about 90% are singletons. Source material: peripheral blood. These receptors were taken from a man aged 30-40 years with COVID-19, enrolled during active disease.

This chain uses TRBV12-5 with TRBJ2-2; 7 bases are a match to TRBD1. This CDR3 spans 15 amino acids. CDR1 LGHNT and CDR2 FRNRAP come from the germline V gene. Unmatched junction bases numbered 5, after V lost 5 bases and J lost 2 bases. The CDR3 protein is CASGTGTANTGELFF. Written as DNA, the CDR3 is TGTGCTAGTGGTACCGGGACAGCTAACACCGGGGAGCTGTTTTTT.

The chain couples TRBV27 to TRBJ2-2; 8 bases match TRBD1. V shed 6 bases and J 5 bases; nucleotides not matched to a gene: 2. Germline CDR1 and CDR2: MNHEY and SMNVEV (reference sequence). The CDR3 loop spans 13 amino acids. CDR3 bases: TGTGCCAGCAGACGACAGGGGACCGGGGAGCTGTTTTTT. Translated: CASRRQGTGELFF.

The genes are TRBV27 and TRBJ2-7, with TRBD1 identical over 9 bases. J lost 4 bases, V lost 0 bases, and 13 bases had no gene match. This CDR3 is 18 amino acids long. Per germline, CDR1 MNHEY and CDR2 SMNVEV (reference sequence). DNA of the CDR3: TGTGCCAGCAGTTTATCGATGTCCGGGACAGGGAAAAGGTACGAGCAGTACTTC. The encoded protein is CASSLSMSGTGKRYEQYF.

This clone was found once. CDR3 sequence: CASSSQSNTEAFF. CDR3 sequence (DNA): TGCGCCAGCAGCTCCCAGTCTAACACTGAAGCTTTCTTT. The V and J genes are TRBV5-1 and TRBJ1-1; D remains unclear. CDR3 length: 13 residues. Germline CDR1 and CDR2: SGHRS and YFSETQ. The V gene lost 3 bases and the J gene lost 2 bases, with 8 bases spanning the gap.

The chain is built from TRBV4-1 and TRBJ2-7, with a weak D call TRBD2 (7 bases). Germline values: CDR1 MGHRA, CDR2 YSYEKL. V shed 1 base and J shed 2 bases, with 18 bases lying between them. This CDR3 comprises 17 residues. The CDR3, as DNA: TGCGCCAGCAGCCAAGGGCCCAACGGGGGGCTGACCTACGAGCAGTACTTC. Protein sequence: CASSQGPNGGLTYEQYF.

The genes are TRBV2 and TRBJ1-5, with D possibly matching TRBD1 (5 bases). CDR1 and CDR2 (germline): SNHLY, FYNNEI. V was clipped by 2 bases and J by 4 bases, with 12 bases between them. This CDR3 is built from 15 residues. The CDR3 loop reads CASSELAAGNQPQHF. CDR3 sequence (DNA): TGTGCCAGCAGTGAACTGGCGGCAGGGAATCAGCCCCAGCATTTT.

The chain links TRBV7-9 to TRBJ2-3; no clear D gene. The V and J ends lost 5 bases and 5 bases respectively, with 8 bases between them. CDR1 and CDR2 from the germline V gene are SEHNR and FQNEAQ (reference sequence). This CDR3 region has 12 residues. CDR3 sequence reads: CASSPRGDTQYF. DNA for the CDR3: TGTGCCAGCAGCCCTAGAGGAGATACGCAGTATTTT. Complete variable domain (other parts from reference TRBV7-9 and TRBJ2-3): DTGVSQNPRHKITKRGQNVTFRCDPISEHNRLYWYRQTLGQGPEFLTYFQNEAQLEKSRLLSDRFSAERPKGSFSTLEIQRTEQGDSAMYLCASSPRGDTQYFGPGTRLTVL.

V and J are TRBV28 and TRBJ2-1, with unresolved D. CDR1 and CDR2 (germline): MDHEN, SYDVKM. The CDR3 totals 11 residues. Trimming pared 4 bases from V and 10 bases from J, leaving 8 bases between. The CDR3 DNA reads TGTGCCAGCAGTTCGACAAGGGAGCAGTTCTTC. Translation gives CASSSTREQFF.

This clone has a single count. This CDR3 is CASSPPGAETQYF. For the CDR3, the DNA is TGTGCCAGCTCACCACCGGGGGCAGAGACCCAGTACTTC. The chain couples TRBV18 to TRBJ2-5; D is possibly TRBD1 (6 bases). CDR1 and CDR2 (germline): KGHSH, LQKENI. The CDR3 spans 13 residues. Trimming stripped 0 bases from V and 4 bases from J, with 6 bases between.

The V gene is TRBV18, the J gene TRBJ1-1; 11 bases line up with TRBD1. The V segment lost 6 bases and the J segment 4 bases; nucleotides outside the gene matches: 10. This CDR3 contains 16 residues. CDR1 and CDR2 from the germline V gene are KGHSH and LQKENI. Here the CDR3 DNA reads TGTGCCAGCTCCCGAACGGGACAGGGGGTGGGCACTGAAGCTTTCTTT. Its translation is CASSRTGQGVGTEAFF.

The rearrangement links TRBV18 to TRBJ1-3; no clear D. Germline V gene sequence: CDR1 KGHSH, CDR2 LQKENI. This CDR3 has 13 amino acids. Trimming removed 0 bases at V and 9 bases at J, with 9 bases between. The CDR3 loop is CASSPPSYVTIYF. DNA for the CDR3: TGTGCCAGCTCACCACCGTCTTATGTCACCATATATTTT.

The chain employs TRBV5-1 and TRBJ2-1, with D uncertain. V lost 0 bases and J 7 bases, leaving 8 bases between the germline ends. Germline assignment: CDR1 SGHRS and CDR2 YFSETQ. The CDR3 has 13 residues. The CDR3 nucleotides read TGCGCCAGCAGCTTGGGGCAGTGGAATGAGCAGTTCTTC. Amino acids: CASSLGQWNEQFF. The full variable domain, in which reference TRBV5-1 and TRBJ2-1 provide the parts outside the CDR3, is KAGVTQTPRYLIKTRGQQVTLSCSPISGHRSVSWYQQTPGQGLQFLFEYFSETQRNKGNFPGRFSGRQFSNSRSEMNVSTLELGDSALYLCASSLGQWNEQFFGPGTRLTVL.

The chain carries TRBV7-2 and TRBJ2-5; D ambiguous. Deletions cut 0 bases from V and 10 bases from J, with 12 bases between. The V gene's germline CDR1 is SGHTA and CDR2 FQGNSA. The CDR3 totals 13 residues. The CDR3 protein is CASSLAELSGQYF. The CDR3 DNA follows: TGTGCCAGCAGCTTAGCGGAGCTTTCTGGCCAGTACTTC.

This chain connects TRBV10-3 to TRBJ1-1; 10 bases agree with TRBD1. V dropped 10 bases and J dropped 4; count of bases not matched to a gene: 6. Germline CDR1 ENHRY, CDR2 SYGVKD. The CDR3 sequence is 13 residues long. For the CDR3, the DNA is TGTGCCAACAGACAGGGGGCCGCCACTGAAGCTTTCTTT. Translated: CANRQGAATEAFF.

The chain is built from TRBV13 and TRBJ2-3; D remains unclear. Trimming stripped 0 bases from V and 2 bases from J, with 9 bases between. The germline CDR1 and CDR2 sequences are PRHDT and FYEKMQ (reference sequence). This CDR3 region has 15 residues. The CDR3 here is CASSLGGLLTDTQYF. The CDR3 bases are TGTGCCAGCAGCTTAGGGGGCCTCCTCACAGATACGCAGTATTTT. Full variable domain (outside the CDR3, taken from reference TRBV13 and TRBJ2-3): AAGVIQSPRHLIKEKRETATLKCYPIPRHDTVYWYQQGPGQDPQFLISFYEKMQSDKGSIPDRFSAQQFSDYHSELNMSSLELGDSALYFCASSLGGLLTDTQYFGPGTRLTVL.

The CDR3 spells CASSRRDRVDEQYF. CDR3 bases: TGTGCCAGCAGTAGAAGGGACAGGGTCGACGAGCAGTACTTC. J is TRBJ2-7 and V is TRBV6-5; 9 bases fit TRBD1. This CDR3 region has 14 residues. Unmatched junction bases numbered 7, after V lost 5 bases and J lost 5 bases. Germline CDR1 is MNHEY and CDR2 is SVGAGI.

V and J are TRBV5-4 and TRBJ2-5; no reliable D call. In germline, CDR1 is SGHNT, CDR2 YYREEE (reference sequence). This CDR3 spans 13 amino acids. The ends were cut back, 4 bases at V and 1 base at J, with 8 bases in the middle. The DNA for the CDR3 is TGTGCCAGCAGCCCCAGGATCCAAGAGACCCAGTACTTC. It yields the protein CASSPRIQETQYF.

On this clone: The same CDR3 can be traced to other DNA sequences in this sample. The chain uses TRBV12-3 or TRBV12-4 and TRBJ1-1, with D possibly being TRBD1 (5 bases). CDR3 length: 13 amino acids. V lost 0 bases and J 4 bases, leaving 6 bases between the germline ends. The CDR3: CASSLAQGTEAFF. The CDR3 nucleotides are TGTGCCAGCAGTTTAGCGCAGGGCACTGAAGCTTTCTTT.